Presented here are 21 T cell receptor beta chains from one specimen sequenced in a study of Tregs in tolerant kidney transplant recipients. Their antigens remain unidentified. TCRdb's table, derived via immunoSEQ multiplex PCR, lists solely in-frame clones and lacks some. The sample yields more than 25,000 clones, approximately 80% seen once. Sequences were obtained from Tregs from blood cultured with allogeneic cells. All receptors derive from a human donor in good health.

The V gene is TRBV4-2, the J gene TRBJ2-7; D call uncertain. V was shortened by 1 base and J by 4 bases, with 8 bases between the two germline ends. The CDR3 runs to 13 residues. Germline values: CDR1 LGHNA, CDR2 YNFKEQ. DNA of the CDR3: TGTGCCAGCAGCCAAGCGGCCGATTACGAGCAGTACTTC. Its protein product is CASSQAADYEQYF.

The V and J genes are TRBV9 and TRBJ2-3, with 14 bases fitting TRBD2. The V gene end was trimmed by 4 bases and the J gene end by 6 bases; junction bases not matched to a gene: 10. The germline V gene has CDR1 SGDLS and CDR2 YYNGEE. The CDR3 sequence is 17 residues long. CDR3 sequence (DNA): TGTGCCAGCAGCCCCGATCCGACTAGCGGGAGGGCTGATACGCAGTATTTT. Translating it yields CASSPDPTSGRADTQYF.

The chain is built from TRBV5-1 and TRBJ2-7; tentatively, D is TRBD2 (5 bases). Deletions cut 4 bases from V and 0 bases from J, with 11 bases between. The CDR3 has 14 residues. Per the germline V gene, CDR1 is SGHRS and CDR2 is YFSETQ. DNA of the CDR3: TGCGCCAGCAGCCACGGTGGGAGCTCCTACGAGCAGTACTTC. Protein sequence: CASSHGGSSYEQYF.

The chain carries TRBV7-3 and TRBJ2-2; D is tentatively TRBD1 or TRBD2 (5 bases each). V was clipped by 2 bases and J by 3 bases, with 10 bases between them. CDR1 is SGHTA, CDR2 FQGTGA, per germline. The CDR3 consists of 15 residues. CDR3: CASSLGQGDTGELFF. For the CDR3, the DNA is TGTGCCAGCAGCTTAGGTCAGGGAGACACCGGGGAGCTGTTTTTT.

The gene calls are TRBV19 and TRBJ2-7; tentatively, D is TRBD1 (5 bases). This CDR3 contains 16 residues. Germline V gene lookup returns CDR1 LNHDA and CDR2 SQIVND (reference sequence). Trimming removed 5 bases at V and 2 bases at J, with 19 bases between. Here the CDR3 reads CASSRHDSPKTYEQYF. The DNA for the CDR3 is TGTGCCAGTAGTCGTCACGACAGCCCAAAAACCTACGAGCAGTACTTC.

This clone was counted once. The CDR3 region is CASSLGTGGYYGYTF. The CDR3 coding sequence is TGTGCCAGCAGCTTGGGGACAGGGGGGTACTATGGCTACACCTTC. The chain is built from TRBV5-4 and TRBJ1-2, with 10 bases lining up with TRBD1. J gave up 3 bases and V 0 bases, and 2 bases lay outside the gene matches. The germline CDR1 and CDR2 sequences are SGHNT and YYREEE (reference sequence). This CDR3 contains 15 residues. Based on the CDR3 plus reference TRBV5-4 and TRBJ1-2, the full variable domain is ETGVTQSPTHLIKTRGQQVTLRCSSQSGHNTVSWYQQALGQGPQFIFQYYREEENGRGNFPPRFSGLQFPNYSSELNVNALELDDSALYLCASSLGTGGYYGYTFGSGTRLTVV.

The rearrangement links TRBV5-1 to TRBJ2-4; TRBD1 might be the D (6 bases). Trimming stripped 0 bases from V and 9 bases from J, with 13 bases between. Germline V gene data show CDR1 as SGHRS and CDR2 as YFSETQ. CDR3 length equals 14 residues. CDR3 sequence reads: CASSLGDNFSIQYF. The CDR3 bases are TGCGCCAGCAGCTTGGGGGACAATTTCTCCATTCAGTACTTC.

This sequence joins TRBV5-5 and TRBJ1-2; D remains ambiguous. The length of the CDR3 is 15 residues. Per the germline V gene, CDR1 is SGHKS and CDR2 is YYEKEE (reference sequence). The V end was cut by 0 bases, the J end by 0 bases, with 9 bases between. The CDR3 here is CASSLAWSPNYGYTF. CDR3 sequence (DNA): TGTGCCAGCAGCTTGGCATGGAGCCCTAACTATGGCTACACCTTC.

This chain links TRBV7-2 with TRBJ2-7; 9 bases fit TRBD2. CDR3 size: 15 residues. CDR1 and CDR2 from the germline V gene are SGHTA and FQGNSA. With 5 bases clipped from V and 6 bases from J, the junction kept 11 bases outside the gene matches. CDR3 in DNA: TGTGCCAGCAGCCAGAGAAGGGGACTAGCCGCCGAGCAGTACTTC. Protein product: CASSQRRGLAAEQYF. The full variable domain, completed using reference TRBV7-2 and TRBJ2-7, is GAGVSQSPSNKVTEKGKDVELRCDPISGHTALYWYRQSLGQGLEFLIYFQGNSAPDKSGLPSDRFSAERTGGSVSTLTIQRTQQEDSAVYLCASSQRRGLAAEQYFGPGTRLTVT.

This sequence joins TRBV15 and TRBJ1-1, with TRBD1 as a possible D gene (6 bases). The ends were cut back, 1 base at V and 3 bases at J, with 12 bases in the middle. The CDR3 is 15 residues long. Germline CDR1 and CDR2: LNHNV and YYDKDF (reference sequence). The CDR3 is CATSRGVAGDTEAFF. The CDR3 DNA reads TGTGCCACCAGCAGAGGGGTCGCAGGGGACACTGAAGCTTTCTTT.

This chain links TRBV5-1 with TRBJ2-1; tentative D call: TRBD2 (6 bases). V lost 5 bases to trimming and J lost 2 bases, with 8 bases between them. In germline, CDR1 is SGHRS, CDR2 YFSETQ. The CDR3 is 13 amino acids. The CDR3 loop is CASRWGAYNEQFF. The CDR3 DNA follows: TGCGCCAGCAGATGGGGGGCCTACAATGAGCAGTTCTTC.

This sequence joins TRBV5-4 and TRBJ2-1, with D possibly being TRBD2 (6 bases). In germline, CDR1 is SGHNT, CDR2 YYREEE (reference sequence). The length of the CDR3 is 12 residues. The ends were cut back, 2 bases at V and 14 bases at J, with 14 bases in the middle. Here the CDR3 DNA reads TGTGCCAGCAGCTTATTTAGCGGACCAAAGTTCTTC. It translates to CASSLFSGPKFF.

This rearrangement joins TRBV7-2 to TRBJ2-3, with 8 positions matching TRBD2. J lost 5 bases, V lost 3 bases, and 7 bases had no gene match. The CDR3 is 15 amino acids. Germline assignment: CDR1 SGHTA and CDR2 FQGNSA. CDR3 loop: CASSFIGRAIDTQYF. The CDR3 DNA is TGTGCCAGCAGCTTCATCGGGAGGGCCATAGATACGCAGTATTTT.

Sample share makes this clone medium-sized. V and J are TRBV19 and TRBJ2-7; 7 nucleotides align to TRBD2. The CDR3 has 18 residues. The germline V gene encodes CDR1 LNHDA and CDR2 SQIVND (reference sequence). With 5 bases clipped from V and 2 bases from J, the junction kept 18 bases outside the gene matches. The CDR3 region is CASSPKARGAGTAYEQYF. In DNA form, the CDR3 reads TGTGCCAGTAGTCCAAAAGCCCGGGGAGCGGGGACTGCCTACGAGCAGTACTTC.

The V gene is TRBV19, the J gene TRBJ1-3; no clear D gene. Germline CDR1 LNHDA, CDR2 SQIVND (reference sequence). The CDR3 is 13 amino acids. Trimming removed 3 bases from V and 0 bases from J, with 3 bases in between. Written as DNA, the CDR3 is TGTGCCAGTAGTATCGTCTCTGGAAACACCATATATTTT. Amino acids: CASSIVSGNTIYF.

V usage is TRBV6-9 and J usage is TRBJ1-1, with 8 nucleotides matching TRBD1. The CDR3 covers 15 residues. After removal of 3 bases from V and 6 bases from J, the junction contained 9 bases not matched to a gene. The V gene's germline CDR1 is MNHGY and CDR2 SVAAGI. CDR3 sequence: CASSYTGQGRPEAFF. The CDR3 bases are TGTGCCAGCAGTTACACCGGACAGGGAAGGCCTGAAGCTTTCTTT.

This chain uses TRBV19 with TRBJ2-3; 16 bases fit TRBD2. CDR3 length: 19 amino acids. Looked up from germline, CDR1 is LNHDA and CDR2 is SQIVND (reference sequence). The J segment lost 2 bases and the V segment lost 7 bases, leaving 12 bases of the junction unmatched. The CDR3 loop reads CASTDPAGTSGGATDTQYF. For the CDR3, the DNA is TGTGCCAGTACCGACCCGGCCGGGACTAGCGGGGGGGCCACAGATACGCAGTATTTT.

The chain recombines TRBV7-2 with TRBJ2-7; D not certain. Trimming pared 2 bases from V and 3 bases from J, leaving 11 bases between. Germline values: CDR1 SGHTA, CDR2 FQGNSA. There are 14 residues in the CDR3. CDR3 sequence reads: CASSLSPAIYEQYF. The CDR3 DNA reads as TGTGCCAGCAGCTTATCTCCGGCCATCTACGAGCAGTACTTC.

CDR3 nucleotide sequence: TGCGCCAGCAGCTTGGGGAGGAAAGAGACCCAGTACTTC. It codes for CASSLGRKETQYF. The J gene is TRBJ2-5, the V gene TRBV5-1, with D possibly matching TRBD2 (5 bases). Trimming shortened V by 0 bases and J by 3 bases, and 6 bases separated the two germline ends. This CDR3 contains 13 residues. CDR1 and CDR2 (germline): SGHRS, YFSETQ.

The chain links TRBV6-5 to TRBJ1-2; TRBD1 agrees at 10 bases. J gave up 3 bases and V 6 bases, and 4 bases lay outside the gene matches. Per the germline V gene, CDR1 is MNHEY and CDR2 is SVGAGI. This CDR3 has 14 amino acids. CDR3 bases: TGTGCCAGCAGAGACAGGGGGCTAGACTATGGCTACACCTTC. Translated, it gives CASRDRGLDYGYTF.

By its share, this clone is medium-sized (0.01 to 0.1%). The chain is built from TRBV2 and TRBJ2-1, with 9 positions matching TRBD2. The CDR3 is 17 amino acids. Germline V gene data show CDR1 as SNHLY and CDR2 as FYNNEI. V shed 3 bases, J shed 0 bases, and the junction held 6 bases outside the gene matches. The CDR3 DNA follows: TGTGCCAGCAGTGACGGACTAGCGTCGTACTCCTACAATGAGCAGTTCTTC. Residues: CASSDGLASYSYNEQFF.